This T cell receptor beta chain was identified in a study of patients and donors after allogeneic stem cell transplantation. TCRdb redid the calling of the RT-PCR reads with MiXCR, one entry per CDR3 protein. The sample includes roughly 880,000 distinct CDR3 sequences, roughly 18% of them seen just once. This clonotype was seen only a few times. CDR1 is LGHNA and CDR2 is YNFKEQ in the germline V gene. The V and J ends lost 0 bases and 1 base, in that order; junction bases with no gene match: 7. The CDR3 is 17 amino acids. The receptor was derived from a human donor who was either an allogeneic HSCT recipient or a stem cell or donor lymphocyte infusion donor (not recorded which). It is not recorded whose cells these are; they may come from a transplant donor. The chain joins TRBV4-2 to TRBJ2-7; 9 bases align to TRBD1. The sequenced sample was blood, either unsorted or a sorted T cell fraction (not recorded which). The CDR3 is CASSQEGQGTRSYEQYF. The CDR3 DNA reads TGTGCCAGCAGCCAAGAGGGACAGGGTACTAGGTCCTACGAGCAGTACTTC.